These 13 T cell receptor beta chains were sequenced from one sample in a study of T cell responses to AZD1222 COVID-19 vaccine. This table comes from immunoSEQ multiplex PCR, and its TCRdb copy is limited to in-frame clones, with some not included. The table lists 200,000 to 250,000 clones, around 93% of them singletons, with 1% in the top ten. This specimen consisted of peripheral blood, obtained on day 0 of MenACWY control vaccination. The receptors shown here come from an adult in good health.

This clone was observed a single time. CDR3 bases: TGTGCCAGCAGTCCAAAGGGACCCGGGGAGCTGTTTTTT. Its protein product is CASSPKGPGELFF. The chain is built from TRBV7-2 and TRBJ2-2; possibly TRBD1 or TRBD2 for D (5 bases each). The length of the CDR3 is 13 residues. Trimming stripped 6 bases from V and 6 bases from J, with 11 bases between. From germline, CDR1 is SGHTA and CDR2 FQGNSA.

The chain couples TRBV5-6 to TRBJ1-1; D is possibly TRBD1 (6 bases). The CDR3 length is 15 residues. V lost 4 bases and J lost 0, with 13 bases in between. CDR1 and CDR2 (germline): SGHDT, YYEEEE. This CDR3 reads CASSGGAGVNTEAFF. The CDR3 nucleotides are TGTGCCAGCAGCGGGGGCGCGGGGGTGAACACTGAAGCTTTCTTT.

This chain links TRBV28 with TRBJ2-3, with TRBD1 matching 7 bases. This CDR3 is built from 15 residues. With 1 base clipped from V and 3 bases from J, the junction kept 4 bases outside the gene matches. CDR1 is MDHEN, CDR2 SYDVKM, per germline. The CDR3 DNA reads as TGTGCCAGCAGTTTATACAGGGGAAGAACAGATACGCAGTATTTT. Its protein product is CASSLYRGRTDTQYF.

This clone was counted a single time. This chain uses TRBV12-3 or TRBV12-4 with TRBJ1-1; D is ambiguous. The CDR3 has 13 residues. With 1 base removed from V and 0 bases from J, the gap between germline ends came to 3 bases. CDR3 in amino acids: CASSLVMNTEAFF. The CDR3 nucleotides are TGTGCCAGCAGTTTAGTTATGAACACTGAAGCTTTCTTT.

The V and J genes are TRBV2 and TRBJ2-1; the match to TRBD2 covers 8 bases. The CDR3 runs to 14 residues. Trimming removed 7 bases from V and 7 bases from J; junction bases left unmatched: 9. CDR1 is SNHLY, CDR2 FYNNEI, per germline. The CDR3 DNA sequence: TGTGCCAGCATCCCCAACGGGGGGGGAAATGAGCAGTTCTTC. Its translation: CASIPNGGGNEQFF.

This clone came up once. The chain has TRBV6-2 or TRBV6-3 and TRBJ1-5; D is ambiguous. Germline loops: CDR1 MNHEY, CDR2 SVGEGT. This CDR3 comprises 14 residues. Deletions cut 5 bases from V and 7 bases from J, with 15 bases between. CDR3 DNA: TGTGCCAGCAGTCATTGGGCCGGCGGGCAGCCCCAGCATTTT. Its protein product is CASSHWAGGQPQHF.

The chain combines TRBV28 with TRBJ1-2, with D uncertain. This CDR3 comprises 13 residues. Per germline, CDR1 MDHEN and CDR2 SYDVKM. Trimming took 5 bases from V and 4 from J, leaving 11 bases between them. The CDR3 DNA reads as TGTGCCAGCAGTACGTTGGGTAGCTATGGCTACACCTTC. Amino acids: CASSTLGSYGYTF.

The count of this clone is one. The rearrangement joins TRBV6-5 to TRBJ1-1; a weak D match, TRBD1 (5 bases). The ends were cut back, 7 bases at V and 5 bases at J, with 20 bases in the middle. Germline CDR1 and CDR2: MNHEY and SVGAGI. This CDR3 comprises 15 residues. The CDR3 loop reads CASKPPTGGKTEAFF. The CDR3 DNA reads as TGTGCCAGCAAGCCTCCGACGGGGGGTAAAACTGAAGCTTTCTTT.

CDR3 amino acids: CASSYSTGSNSPLHF. CDR3 coding DNA: TGTGCCAGCAGTTACTCAACAGGGAGTAATTCACCCCTCCACTTT. The chain links TRBV6-6 to TRBJ1-6; possibly TRBD1 for D (6 bases). This CDR3 region has 15 residues. Between the trimmed V and J ends, which lost 0 bases and 6 bases, there was a span of 9 bases. Germline V gene data show CDR1 as MNHNY and CDR2 as SVGAGI (reference sequence).

The chain carries TRBV30 and TRBJ2-5; no clear D. Trimming cost V 0 bases and J 7 bases, with 3 bases left between them. Germline CDR1 reads GTSNPN; CDR2 reads SVGIG (reference sequence). This CDR3 is 10 amino acids long. CDR3 sequence: CAWSVRTQYF. Here the CDR3 DNA reads TGTGCCTGGAGTGTACGGACCCAGTACTTC.

The CDR3 nucleotides are TGTGCCAGTAGTATTCTTACAGGGGGTAATCAGCCCCAGCATTTT. The encoded protein is CASSILTGGNQPQHF. The genes are TRBV19 and TRBJ1-5; 8 nucleotides match TRBD1. CDR3 length: 15 amino acids. The germline CDR1 and CDR2 sequences are LNHDA and SQIVND (reference sequence). J was trimmed by 4 bases and V by 3 bases; bases with no gene match: 5.

This chain connects TRBV7-2 to TRBJ2-7, with D maybe TRBD2 (5 bases). Germline values: CDR1 SGHTA, CDR2 FQGNSA. The ends were cut back, 3 bases at V and 7 bases at J, with 16 bases in the middle. This CDR3 is 14 amino acids long. As DNA, the CDR3 is TGTGCCAGCAGCTTTCTGGGCGGTTCGGGAGAGCAGTACTTC. Amino acids: CASSFLGGSGEQYF.

This clone occurred a few times. The chain employs TRBV6-2 or TRBV6-3 and TRBJ1-1; D is perhaps TRBD1 (5 bases). Trimming cost V 4 bases and J 6 bases, with 15 bases left between them. CDR3 length: 14 amino acids. CDR1 and CDR2 (germline): MNHEY, SVGEGT. DNA for the CDR3: TGTGCCAGCAGTTCCCACACAGGCAACGCTGAAGCTTTCTTT. Protein product: CASSSHTGNAEAFF.